The present T cell receptor (beta chain) was sequenced within a study of T-cell reconstitution after alpha-beta-depleted transplantation in children. Study results and caveats: After transplant, at about two months, alpha-beta T cells were reportedly derived from several hundred expanded graft clones. The authors attributed T-cell counts and diversity one year after transplant mostly to newly produced T cells. For some patients, TCRbeta diversity was high at day 60 because of recipient T cells and thymic progenitors that survived.

This clonotype appeared a few times. The target antigen is unknown. This CDR3 is built from 16 residues. V was pared by 5 bases and J by 0 bases, with 14 bases between. Per the germline V gene, CDR1 is SGHTA and CDR2 is FQGNSA. Library preparation (for TCRbeta) was performed with unique molecular identifiers. TCRdb reprocessed the PCR reads via MiXCR and lists one record per CDR3 protein. The table records a few hundred thousand distinct CDR3 sequences, more than 20% of them present only once. The material sequenced was PBMCs, taken before TCRalphabeta/CD19-depleted stem cell transplant. The rearrangement links TRBV7-2 to TRBJ2-4, with D unclear. The origin of this receptor is a boy less than two years old with Wiskott-Aldrich syndrome, due to receive a stem cell transplant. Here the CDR3 reads CASSHRLLIAKNIQYF. The CDR3 DNA follows: TGTGCCAGCAGCCACCGACTTCTAATAGCCAAAAACATTCAGTACTTC.